A selection of T cell receptor beta chains follows, all from one sample in a study of shared clonotypes between healthy human individuals. Using immunoSEQ multiplex PCR, the repertoire was profiled, and TCRdb retains in-frame clones only, with some absent. The table lists 700,000 or so clones, approximately 79% of them singletons. Material for sequencing was memory CD4+ T cells sorted from blood. These receptors were obtained from a woman in her thirties in good health. The CDR3 runs from the conserved cysteine through the conserved F or W. The D gene is left open where the match is weak. The size field is filled for only some rows; it gives once, few, many or a size class.

V	size	D	J	DNA	CDR3
TRBV5-1	.	.	TRBJ2-5	TGCGCCAGCAGAATACAGGAAAGGATCGGGGAGACCCAGTACTTC	CASRIQERIGETQYF
TRBV5-1	.	.	TRBJ2-5	TGCGCCAGCAGCTTGAGGGACTGGGAGACCCAGTACTTC	CASSLRDWETQYF
TRBV6-5	.	TRBD2	TRBJ2-1	TGTGCCAGCACCCCGGGACTAGCCGGGCAGGGAGAGCAGTTCTTC	CASTPGLAGQGEQFF
TRBV21-1	.	.	TRBJ2-7	TGTGCCAGCAGCAAACATCCTCCGGGACAGGGGTTGCAGGCCCACGAGCAGTACTTC	CASSKHPPGQGLQAHEQYF
TRBV28	.	TRBD1	TRBJ1-5	TGTGCCAGCAGCCGAGACAGGGGAGAGGTGGGCCAGCATTTT	CASSRDRGEVGQHF
TRBV14	.	.	TRBJ2-7	TGTGCCAGCAGCCCCCGCACTCACTCCTACGAGCAGTACTTC	CASSPRTHSYEQYF
TRBV25-1	.	TRBD1	TRBJ2-7	TGTGCCAGCAGTGAATACCTACGTATGGACAGGAACTACGAGCAGTACTTC	CASSEYLRMDRNYEQYF
TRBV27	.	.	TRBJ2-7	TGTGCCAGCAGTTTTCGACGGGTTCACTCCTACGAGCAGTACTTC	CASSFRRVHSYEQYF
TRBV11-3	.	.	TRBJ2-1	TGTGCCAGCAGCAGGGGACCGGACTACAATGAGCAGTTCTTC	CASSRGPDYNEQFF
TRBV29-1	few	.	TRBJ2-3	TGCAGCCTTCGACAGGACGGAGATACGCAGTATTTT	CSLRQDGDTQYF
TRBV19	.	.	TRBJ2-7	TGTGCCAGTGCCCCCCCTGGTAGCGGACACTACGAGCAGTACTTC	CASAPPGSGHYEQYF
TRBV2	.	.	TRBJ2-4	TGTGCCAGCAGTGAAGCTGTCGGCAACCGACAAGTTGACAAAAACATTCAGTACTTC	CASSEAVGNRQVDKNIQYF
TRBV19	.	.	TRBJ2-6	TGTGCCAGTAACGGTTACGGGGGTGGGGCCAACGTCCTGACTTTC	CASNGYGGGANVLTF
TRBV25-1	few	.	TRBJ2-7	TGTGCCAGCAGTGAAGGGGGAACCCGACACGAGCAGTACTTC	CASSEGGTRHEQYF
TRBV11-2	.	.	TRBJ1-1	TGTGCCAGCAGCTTAGCGGCGGTCGGCACTGAAGCTTTCTTT	CASSLAAVGTEAFF
TRBV28	.	.	TRBJ1-2	TGTGCCAGCAGTGTAAACTATGGCTACACCTTC	CASSVNYGYTF
TRBV7-9	.	.	TRBJ2-2	TGTGCCAGCAGCTGGAGCCGGCCCGGGGCCGGGGAGCTGTTTTTT	CASSWSRPGAGELFF
TRBV5-1	.	.	TRBJ1-4	TGCGCCAGCAGCCATTTCGGTAGAACAACTAATGAAAAACTGTTTTTT	CASSHFGRTTNEKLFF
TRBV6-4	.	.	TRBJ2-1	TGTGCCAGCAGTGACAAGCCTAGCTCCTACAATGAGCAGTTCTTC	CASSDKPSSYNEQFF
TRBV6-4	.	.	TRBJ2-3	TGTGCCAGCAGTGTTTCGAATTTAAACACAGATACGCAGTATTTT	CASSVSNLNTDTQYF
TRBV28	.	.	TRBJ1-2	TGTGCCAGCCGTCCGGGACTGGGCTATGGCTACACCTTC	CASRPGLGYGYTF
TRBV11-2	many	TRBD1	TRBJ1-5	TGTGCCAGCAGCTTTGGCAGGGGGGAGGGTCAGCCCCAGCATTTT	CASSFGRGEGQPQHF
TRBV5-4	few	.	TRBJ2-5	TGTGCCAGCAGCCTAGAGAGTGAAGAGACCCAGTACTTC	CASSLESEETQYF
TRBV27	once	TRBD2	TRBJ2-3	TGTGCCAGCATGCAGCTAGCGGGAGGGCCTTTGTCAACCACAGATACGCAGTATTTT	CASMQLAGGPLSTTDTQYF
TRBV7-6	once	.	TRBJ2-2	TGTGCCAGCAGCTTAGCGGAGGGGGCGAACACCGGGGAGCTGTTTTTT	CASSLAEGANTGELFF
TRBV19	.	.	TRBJ1-2	TGTGCCAGTAGTGCCCAGGGAATCGGCTACACCTTC	CASSAQGIGYTF
TRBV29-1	few	.	TRBJ1-1	TGCAGCGTTGCTTTCCGCGGGTACTCCATGAACACTGAAGCTTTCTTT	CSVAFRGYSMNTEAFF
TRBV18	.	TRBD2	TRBJ2-3	TGTGCCAGCTCGACAGCGGGAGGCACAGATACGCAGTATTTT	CASSTAGGTDTQYF
TRBV19	.	.	TRBJ2-7	TGTGCCAGTAGTGGAGCCGCAGGCCGCTACGAGCAGTACTTC	CASSGAAGRYEQYF
TRBV21-1	.	.	TRBJ2-1	TGTGCCAGCTTCACTAGCGGGGAAGTCAACAATGAGCAGTTCTTC	CASFTSGEVNNEQFF
TRBV7-6	many	.	TRBJ2-3	TGTGCCAGCAGCTTCGGACTGCATGGAGATACGCAGTATTTT	CASSFGLHGDTQYF
TRBV5-1	once	TRBD1	TRBJ2-3	TGCGCCAGCAGCTTGGCCCGAAGACAGGGAAGCACAGATACGCAGTATTTT	CASSLARRQGSTDTQYF
TRBV28	once	.	TRBJ1-2	TGTGCCAGCAGTCCGATACTCAACTATGGCTACACCTTC	CASSPILNYGYTF
TRBV9	.	TRBD1	TRBJ1-1	TGTGCCAGCAGCCTTGGACAGGGCTTTGAAGCTTTCTTT	CASSLGQGFEAFF
TRBV28	.	.	TRBJ1-5	TGTGCCAGCAGTTCTAGCGGCGCTTACAATCAGCCCCAGCATTTT	CASSSSGAYNQPQHF
TRBV5-1	.	.	TRBJ2-2	TGCGCCAGCAGCCCAAACCTGAACACCGGGGAGCTGTTTTTT	CASSPNLNTGELFF
TRBV5-4	few	.	TRBJ2-1	TGTGCCAGCAGCTTGTCGGGTCGCGTTTACAATGAGCAGTTCTTC	CASSLSGRVYNEQFF
TRBV19	.	.	TRBJ2-2	TGTGCCAGTAGTATACCCCGGAGAGGCACCGGGGAGCTGTTTTTT	CASSIPRRGTGELFF
TRBV19	few	TRBD1	TRBJ1-5	TGTGCCAGTAGTACCGGGACAGGGGGGTCTCAGCCCCAGCATTTT	CASSTGTGGSQPQHF
TRBV5-1	.	.	TRBJ2-5	TGCGCCAGCAGCGCCCAAACCGACAGCCAAGAGACCCAGTACTTC	CASSAQTDSQETQYF
TRBV6-5	.	TRBD2	TRBJ2-2	TGTGCCAGCAGTTACCGAGCGGGAGGATCCGGGGAGCTGTTTTTT	CASSYRAGGSGELFF